This record looks at one T cell receptor beta chain sequence and its context. Assignments of participants to cohorts depended upon their own reported clinical history. Cohort 3 donors counted as recovered after two negative PCRs, clearance, or resolved symptoms. The sample originates from a study of blood T cell repertoires in COVID-19. Study-wide context: Material from acute and convalescent COVID-19 was sourced from the United States, Italy and Spain.

Study processing details: Nucleated cell number was recorded as an estimate derived from reference gene primer amplification. Clones were sequenced by immunoSEQ multiplex PCR, and TCRdb holds only the in-frame ones, with some missing. V and J calls and clone size are given by that table; D and trimming were obtained from the DNA. The sample records around 450,000 clones, around 91% being singletons. The germline gives CDR1 MGHRA, CDR2 YSYEKL. The CDR3 spans 16 residues. Germline trimming cut 4 bases from V and 4 bases from J; bases unmatched to any gene: 12. This TCR came from a man between 18 and 35 years old who had recovered from COVID-19. The rearrangement joins TRBV4-1 to TRBJ2-5; 7 bases are shared with TRBD2. The material sequenced was PBMCs or T cells enriched from blood (not recorded which). For the CDR3, the DNA is TGCGCCAGCAGCCCAGGCGGGGAGGGGCCTGGAGAGACCCAGTACTTC. This gives the protein CASSPGGEGPGETQYF.